This T cell receptor beta chain was observed in a study of T cells in Graves' hyperthyroidism and ophthalmopathy. Study results and limitations: The model identified upcoming ophthalmopathy a median approximately six months ahead of onset. In blood, most of the thyroid clonotypes expanded above 0.001 were also present.

It was RNA transcripts that yielded the amplified TCR beta CDR3 regions. The HTBI primer set drove a first-round RT-PCR of the TCR CDR3. TCRdb fed the multiplex PCR reads into MiXCR, producing one record per CDR3 protein. The table includes around 300,000 distinct CDR3 sequences, over 20% detected once. There are 14 residues in the CDR3. The trim removed 6 bases at V and 5 bases at J, leaving 10 bases unmatched. Germline V gives CDR1 DFQATT, CDR2 SNEGSKA (reference sequence). This clonotype has a handful of counts. Its antigen is currently unknown. Reasons for excluding patients were uncontrolled infection, other autoimmune disease, pregnancy or lactation.

What was sequenced was blood. This sequence originates from a man aged 30 to 39 with Graves' ophthalmopathy. The chain is built from TRBV20-1 and TRBJ2-7; 10 bases fit TRBD2. CDR3 sequence reads: CSAAHLAGVDEQYF. The DNA of the CDR3 is TGCAGTGCCGCACATCTAGCGGGAGTAGACGAGCAGTACTTC.